The entry that follows covers one T cell receptor (beta chain) sequence. The CDR3 is made up of 16 amino acids. After removal of 0 bases from V and 5 bases from J, the junction contained 8 bases not matched to a gene. CDR1 and CDR2 from the germline V gene are MNHNY and SVGAGI (reference sequence). This sample stems from a study of blood T cell repertoires in COVID-19. TCRdb's table, derived via immunoSEQ multiplex PCR, lists solely in-frame clones and lacks some. The data contain some 100,000 clones, approximately 90% of them singletons. Sequenced input: peripheral blood. This sequence joins TRBV6-6 and TRBJ2-7, with 9 positions matching TRBD1. The receptor's source is a human donor in a cohort sampled during active COVID-19. The CDR3 loop reads CASSYSSGQGVHEQYF. In DNA, the CDR3 is TGTGCCAGCAGTTACTCTTCGGGACAGGGTGTCCACGAGCAGTACTTC.